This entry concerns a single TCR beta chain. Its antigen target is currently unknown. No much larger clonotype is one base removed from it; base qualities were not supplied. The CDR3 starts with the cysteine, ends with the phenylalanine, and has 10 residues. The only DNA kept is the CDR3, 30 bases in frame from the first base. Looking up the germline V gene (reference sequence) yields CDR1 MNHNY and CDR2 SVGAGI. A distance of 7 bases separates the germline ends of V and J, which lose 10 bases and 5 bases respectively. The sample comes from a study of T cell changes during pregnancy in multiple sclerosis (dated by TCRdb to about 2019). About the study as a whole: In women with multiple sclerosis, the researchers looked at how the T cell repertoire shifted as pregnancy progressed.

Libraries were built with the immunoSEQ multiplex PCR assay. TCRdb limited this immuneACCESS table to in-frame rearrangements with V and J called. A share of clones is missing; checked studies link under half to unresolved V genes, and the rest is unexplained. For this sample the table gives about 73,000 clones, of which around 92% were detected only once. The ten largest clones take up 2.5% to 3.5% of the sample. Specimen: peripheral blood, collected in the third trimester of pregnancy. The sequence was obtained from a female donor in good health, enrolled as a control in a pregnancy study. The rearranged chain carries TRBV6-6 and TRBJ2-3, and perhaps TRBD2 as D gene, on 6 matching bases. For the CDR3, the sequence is CATGRDTQYF. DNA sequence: TGTGCCACCGGGAGAGATACGCAGTATTTT.